This T cell receptor beta chain was recorded in a study of Ad26.COV2.S vaccination and SARS-CoV-2 variants. The treatment here: around 19 received Ad26.COV2.S at low or high dose, single or two shots; 5 received placebo; per-sample allocation not given. It was on day 63 after the first vaccine or placebo injection that samples were taken. The germline gives CDR1 SGDLS, CDR2 YYNGEE. Trimming removed 0 bases from V and 4 bases from J, with 8 bases in between. CDR3 length equals 14 residues. Using immunoSEQ multiplex PCR, the repertoire was profiled, and TCRdb retains in-frame clones only, with some absent. Altogether some 390,000 clones are present, approximately 91% being singletons, with the ten largest covering under 4%.

The TCR was taken from a person between 18 and 65 years old who received the Ad26.COV2.S COVID-19 vaccine or a placebo. Sequencing was performed on peripheral blood, taken in a trial of Ad26.COV2.S vaccine versus placebo. The genes are TRBV9 and TRBJ2-1; D is unresolved. CDR3 amino acids: CASSVDLQYNEQFF. The CDR3 coding sequence is TGTGCCAGCAGCGTAGACCTCCAATACAATGAGCAGTTCTTC.